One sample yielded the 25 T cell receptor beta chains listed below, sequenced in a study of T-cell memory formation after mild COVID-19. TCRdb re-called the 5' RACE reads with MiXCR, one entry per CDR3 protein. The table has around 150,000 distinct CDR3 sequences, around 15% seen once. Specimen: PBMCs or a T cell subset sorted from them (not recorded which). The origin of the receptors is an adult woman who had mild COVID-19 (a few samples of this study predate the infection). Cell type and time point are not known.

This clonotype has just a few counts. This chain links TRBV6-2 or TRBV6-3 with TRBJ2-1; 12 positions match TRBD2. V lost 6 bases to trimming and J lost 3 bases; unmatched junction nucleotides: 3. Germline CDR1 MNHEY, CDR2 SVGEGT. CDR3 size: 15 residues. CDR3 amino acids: CASRRLAGVYNEQFF. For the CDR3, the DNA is TGTGCCAGCAGACGACTAGCGGGAGTCTACAATGAGCAGTTCTTC.

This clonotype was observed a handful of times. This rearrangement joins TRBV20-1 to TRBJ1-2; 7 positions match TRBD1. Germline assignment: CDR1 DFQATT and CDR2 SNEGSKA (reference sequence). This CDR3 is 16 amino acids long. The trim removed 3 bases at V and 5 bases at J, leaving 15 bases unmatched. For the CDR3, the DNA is TGCAGTGCTAGGGGCGAGGGGGCCCTCCTGGGGTATGGCTACACCTTC. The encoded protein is CSARGEGALLGYGYTF.

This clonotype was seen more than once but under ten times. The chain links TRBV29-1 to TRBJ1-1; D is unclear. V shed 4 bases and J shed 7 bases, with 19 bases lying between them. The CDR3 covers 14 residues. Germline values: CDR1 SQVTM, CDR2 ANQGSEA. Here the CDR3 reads CSVGLPGHGVEAFF. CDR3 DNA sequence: TGCAGCGTTGGCCTGCCCGGCCACGGGGTTGAAGCTTTCTTT.

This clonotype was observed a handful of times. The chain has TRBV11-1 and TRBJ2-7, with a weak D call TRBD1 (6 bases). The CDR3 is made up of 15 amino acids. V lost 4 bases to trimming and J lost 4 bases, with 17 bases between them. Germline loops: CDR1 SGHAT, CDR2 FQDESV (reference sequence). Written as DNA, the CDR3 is TGTGCCAGCAGCTCCTCACCGGGACAAGGGTACGAGCAGTACTTC. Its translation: CASSSSPGQGYEQYF.

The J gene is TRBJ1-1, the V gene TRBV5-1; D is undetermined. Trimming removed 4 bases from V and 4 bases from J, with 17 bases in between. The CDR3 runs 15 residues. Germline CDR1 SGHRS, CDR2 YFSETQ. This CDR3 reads CASSPQTPRVTEAFF. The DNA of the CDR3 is TGCGCCAGCAGCCCCCAGACCCCGAGGGTCACTGAAGCTTTCTTT.

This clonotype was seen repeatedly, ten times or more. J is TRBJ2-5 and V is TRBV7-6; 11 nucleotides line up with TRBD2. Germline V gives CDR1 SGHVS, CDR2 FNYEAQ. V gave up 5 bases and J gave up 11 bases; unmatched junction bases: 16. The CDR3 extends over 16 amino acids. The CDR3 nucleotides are TGTGCCAGCAGCGCCAGGAGTACTAGCGGGGGTGAAGGGCAGTACTTC. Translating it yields CASSARSTSGGEGQYF.

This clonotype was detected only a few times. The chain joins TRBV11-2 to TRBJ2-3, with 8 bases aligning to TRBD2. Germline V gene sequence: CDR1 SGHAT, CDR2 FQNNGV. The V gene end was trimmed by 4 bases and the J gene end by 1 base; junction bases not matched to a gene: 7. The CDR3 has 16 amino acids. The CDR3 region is CASSSRLGGGTDTQYF. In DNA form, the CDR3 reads TGTGCCAGCAGCTCCAGACTCGGGGGGGGCACAGATACGCAGTATTTT.

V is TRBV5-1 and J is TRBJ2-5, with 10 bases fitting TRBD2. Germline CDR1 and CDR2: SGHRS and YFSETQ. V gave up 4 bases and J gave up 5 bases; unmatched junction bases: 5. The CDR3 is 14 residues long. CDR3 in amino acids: CASSPGLAVETQYF. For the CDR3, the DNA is TGCGCCAGCAGCCCCGGACTAGCGGTGGAGACCCAGTACTTC.

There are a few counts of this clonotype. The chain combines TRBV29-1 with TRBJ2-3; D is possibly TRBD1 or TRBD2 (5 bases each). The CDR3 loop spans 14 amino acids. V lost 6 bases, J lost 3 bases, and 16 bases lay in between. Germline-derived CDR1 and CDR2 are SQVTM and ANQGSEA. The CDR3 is CSVAHVRETDTQYF. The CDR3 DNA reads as TGCAGCGTCGCCCATGTCAGGGAGACAGATACGCAGTATTTT.

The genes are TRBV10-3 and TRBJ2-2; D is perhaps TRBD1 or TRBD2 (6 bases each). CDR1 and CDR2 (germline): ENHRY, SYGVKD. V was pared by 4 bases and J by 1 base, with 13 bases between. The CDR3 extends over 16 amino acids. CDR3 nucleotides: TGTGCCATCAGTGTGGAGGGACAAGAGAACACCGGGGAGCTGTTTTTT. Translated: CAISVEGQENTGELFF.

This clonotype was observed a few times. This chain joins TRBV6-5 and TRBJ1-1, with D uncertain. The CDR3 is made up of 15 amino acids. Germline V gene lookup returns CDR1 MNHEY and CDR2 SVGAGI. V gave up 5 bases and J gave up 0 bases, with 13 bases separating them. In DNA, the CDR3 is TGTGCCAGCAGTAGAAGGATAACGTTGAACACTGAAGCTTTCTTT. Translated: CASSRRITLNTEAFF.

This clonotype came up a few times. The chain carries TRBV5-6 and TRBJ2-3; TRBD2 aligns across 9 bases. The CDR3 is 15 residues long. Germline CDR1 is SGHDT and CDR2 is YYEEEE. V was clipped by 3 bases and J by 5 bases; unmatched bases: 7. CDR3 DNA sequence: TGTGCCAGCAGCTCTAGCGGGAAGAGGAAAGATACGCAGTATTTT. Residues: CASSSSGKRKDTQYF.

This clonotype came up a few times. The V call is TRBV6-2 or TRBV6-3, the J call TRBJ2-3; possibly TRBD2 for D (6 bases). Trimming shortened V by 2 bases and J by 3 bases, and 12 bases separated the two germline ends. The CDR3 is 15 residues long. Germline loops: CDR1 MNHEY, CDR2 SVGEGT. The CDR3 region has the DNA TGTGCCAGCAGTTACGTTCACGGGGGAACAGATACGCAGTATTTT. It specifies CASSYVHGGTDTQYF.

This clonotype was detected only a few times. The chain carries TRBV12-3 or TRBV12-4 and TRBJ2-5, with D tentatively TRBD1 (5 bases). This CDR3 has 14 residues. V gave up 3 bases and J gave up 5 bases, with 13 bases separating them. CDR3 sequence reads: CASSFSGKIETQYF. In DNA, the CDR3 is TGTGCCAGCAGTTTTTCAGGGAAGATCGAGACCCAGTACTTC.

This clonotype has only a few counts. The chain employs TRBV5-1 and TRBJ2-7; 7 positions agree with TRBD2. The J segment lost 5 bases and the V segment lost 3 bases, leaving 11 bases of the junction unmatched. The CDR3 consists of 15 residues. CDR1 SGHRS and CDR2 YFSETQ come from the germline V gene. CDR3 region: CASSSQGGRLDEQYF. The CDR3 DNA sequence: TGCGCCAGCAGCTCCCAGGGAGGGAGGTTAGACGAGCAGTACTTC. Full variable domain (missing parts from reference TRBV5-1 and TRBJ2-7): KAGVTQTPRYLIKTRGQQVTLSCSPISGHRSVSWYQQTPGQGLQFLFEYFSETQRNKGNFPGRFSGRQFSNSRSEMNVSTLELGDSALYLCASSSQGGRLDEQYFGPGTRLTVT.

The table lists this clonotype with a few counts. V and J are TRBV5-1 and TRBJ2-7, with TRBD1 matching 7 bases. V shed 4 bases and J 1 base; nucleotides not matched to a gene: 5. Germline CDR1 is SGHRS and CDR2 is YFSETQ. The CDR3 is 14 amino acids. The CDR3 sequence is CASSIRQGSYEQYF. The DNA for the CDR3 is TGCGCCAGCAGCATACGACAGGGATCCTACGAGCAGTACTTC.

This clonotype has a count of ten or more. Here the CDR3 DNA reads TGCAGTGCCGGACAGTTCTACGAGCAGTACTTC. Amino acids: CSAGQFYEQYF. This rearrangement joins TRBV20-1 to TRBJ2-7; possibly TRBD1 for D (6 bases). V lost 6 bases and J lost 3, with 9 bases in between. This CDR3 is 11 amino acids long. Germline assignment: CDR1 DFQATT and CDR2 SNEGSKA (reference sequence).

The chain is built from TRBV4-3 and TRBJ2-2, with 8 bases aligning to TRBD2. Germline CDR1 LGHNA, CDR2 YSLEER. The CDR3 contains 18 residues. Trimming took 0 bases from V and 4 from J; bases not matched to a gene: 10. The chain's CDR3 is CASSQERAGVFSTGELFF. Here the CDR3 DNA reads TGCGCCAGCAGCCAAGAAAGAGCGGGAGTTTTTAGCACCGGGGAGCTGTTTTTT.

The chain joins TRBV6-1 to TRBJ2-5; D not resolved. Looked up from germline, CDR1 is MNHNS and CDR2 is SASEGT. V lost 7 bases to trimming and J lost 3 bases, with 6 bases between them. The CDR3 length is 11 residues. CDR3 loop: CASTLKETQYF. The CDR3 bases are TGTGCCAGCACCTTGAAAGAGACCCAGTACTTC.

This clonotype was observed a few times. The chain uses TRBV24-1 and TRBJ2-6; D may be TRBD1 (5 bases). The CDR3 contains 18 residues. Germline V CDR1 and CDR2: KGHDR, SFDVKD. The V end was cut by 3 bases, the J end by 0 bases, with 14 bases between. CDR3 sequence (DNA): TGTGCCACCAGTGATCCCGCAGGCGACAGCTCTGGGGCCAACGTCCTGACTTTC. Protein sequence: CATSDPAGDSSGANVLTF.

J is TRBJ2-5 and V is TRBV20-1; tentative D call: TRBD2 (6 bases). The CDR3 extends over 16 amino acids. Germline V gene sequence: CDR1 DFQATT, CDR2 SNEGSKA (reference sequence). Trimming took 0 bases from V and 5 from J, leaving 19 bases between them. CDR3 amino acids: CSARDDLGGLRETQYF. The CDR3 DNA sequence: TGCAGTGCTAGAGATGACCTAGGAGGGCTACGGGAGACCCAGTACTTC.

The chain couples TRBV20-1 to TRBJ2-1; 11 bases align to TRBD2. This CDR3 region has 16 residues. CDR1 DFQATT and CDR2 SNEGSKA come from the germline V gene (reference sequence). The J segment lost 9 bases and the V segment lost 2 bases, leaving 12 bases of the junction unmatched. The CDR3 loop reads CSARLVSGRAGGEQFF. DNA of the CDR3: TGCAGTGCTAGACTAGTTAGCGGGAGGGCCGGGGGTGAGCAGTTCTTC.

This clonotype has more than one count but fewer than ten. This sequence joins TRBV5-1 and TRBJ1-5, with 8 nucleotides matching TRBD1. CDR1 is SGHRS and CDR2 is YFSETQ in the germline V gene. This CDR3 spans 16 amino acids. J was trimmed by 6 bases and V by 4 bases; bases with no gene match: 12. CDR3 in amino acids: CASSPLGQGGGQPQHF. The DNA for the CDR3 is TGCGCCAGCAGCCCCCTAGGACAGGGTGGAGGTCAGCCCCAGCATTTT.

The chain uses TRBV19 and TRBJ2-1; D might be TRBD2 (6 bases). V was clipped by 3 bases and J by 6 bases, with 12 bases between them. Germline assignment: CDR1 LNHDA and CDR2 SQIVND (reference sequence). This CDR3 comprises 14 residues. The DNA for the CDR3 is TGTGCCAGTAGTATGGAACTAGCCCGCAATGAGCAGTTCTTC. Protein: CASSMELARNEQFF.

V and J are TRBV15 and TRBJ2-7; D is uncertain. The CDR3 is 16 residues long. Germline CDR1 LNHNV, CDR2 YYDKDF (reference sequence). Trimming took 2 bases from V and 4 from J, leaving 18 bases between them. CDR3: CATSRIFPADYYEQYF. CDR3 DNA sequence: TGTGCCACCAGCAGAATCTTTCCGGCAGATTATTACGAGCAGTACTTC.